This TCR beta chain was recovered during a study of PD-L1 blockade in urothelial cancer. Sequenced by immunoSEQ multiplex PCR; TCRdb stores in-frame clones only, minus some. The sample records some 20,000 clones, 85% to 90% being singletons. Germline V CDR1 and CDR2: SGHVS, FQNEAQ. Losses at the gene ends were 2 bases for V and 0 bases for J; bases not matched to a gene: 11. The CDR3 is 18 amino acids. The receptor was derived from a man in his forties or fifties with urothelial cancer. The source material was PBMCs, sampled around atezolizumab (anti-PD-L1) treatment. This rearrangement joins TRBV7-8 to TRBJ2-7; 9 bases fit TRBD2. CDR3 in DNA: TGTGCCAGCAGCTTAAGGGCTAGCGGGGCCCCAAGCTCCTACGAGCAGTACTTC. Translated, it gives CASSLRASGAPSSYEQYF.